The 5 T cell receptor beta chains in this list originate from one sample, sequenced in a study of shared clonotypes between healthy human individuals. Assay: immunoSEQ multiplex PCR; the TCRdb copy retains only in-frame clones and omits some. This sample has about 650,000 clones, with nearly 97% found just once. Positively selected for CCR7, the CD45RO-negative cells used as naive CD8 cells excluded terminally differentiated effector memory CD45RA+ cells. Sequenced: naive CD8+ T cells sorted from blood. The receptor set was obtained from a woman in her twenties or thirties in good health.

The chain links TRBV21-1 to TRBJ1-5. TRBV21-1 is given as a pseudogene. The CDR3 extends over 23 amino acids. The CDR3 coding sequence is TGTGCCAGCAGCAAAGGTCTCCTAATAATGTCACTAGGCCGGTTCTCTAGCAATCAGCCCCAGCATTTT. Translated: CASSKGLLIMSLGRFSSNQPQHF.

This clone showed up just once. The chain couples TRBV28 to TRBJ2-1; D is tentatively TRBD1 or TRBD2 (5 bases each). Trimming took off 6 bases at V and 7 bases at J, with 19 bases between the two ends. CDR1 MDHEN and CDR2 SYDVKM come from the germline V gene. The CDR3 length is 15 residues. This CDR3 reads CASSQLAHAGNEQFF. The CDR3 DNA follows: TGTGCCAGCAGCCAATTAGCGCACGCAGGGAATGAGCAGTTCTTC.

V usage is TRBV19 and J usage is TRBJ1-5, with D perhaps matching TRBD1 (5 bases). The CDR3 covers 18 residues. The V end lost 5 bases, the J end lost 7 bases, and 27 bases lay between the germline ends. Germline V gives CDR1 LNHDA, CDR2 SQIVND (reference sequence). The CDR3 DNA sequence: TGTGCCAGTAGTCAAAAACCGGGACGGATGCCTACTAGGCAGCCCCAGCATTTT. Translated: CASSQKPGRMPTRQPQHF.

The V call is TRBV7-2, the J call TRBJ2-1, with 8 nucleotides matching TRBD2. The germline V gene encodes CDR1 SGHTA and CDR2 FQGNSA. The V and J ends lost 3 bases and 8 bases, in that order; junction bases with no gene match: 12. The CDR3 contains 16 residues. DNA for the CDR3: TGTGCCAGCAGCTTCCATGGCGACGCGGGAGGCGATGAGCAGTTCTTC. Residues: CASSFHGDAGGDEQFF.

The V and J genes are TRBV7-9 and TRBJ2-5, with 8 bases that match TRBD1. V shed 5 bases, J shed 1 base, and the junction held 12 bases outside the gene matches. The CDR3 has 17 residues. Germline CDR1 and CDR2: SEHNR and FQNEAQ (reference sequence). The CDR3: CASSSRSRDRPQETQYF. CDR3 in DNA: TGTGCCAGCAGCAGCAGGTCCCGGGACAGGCCCCAAGAGACCCAGTACTTC.